This T cell receptor (beta chain) is drawn from a study of neurological immune-mediated disorders. Study at large: Disease course was recorded as relapsing-remitting for some 30 and secondary progressive for about 9% of the roughly 34 multiple sclerosis patients.

The unsorted libraries were produced from 2 million PBMCs held at -80 C. The authors produced cDNA by 5'RACE using 10-nucleotide random UMIs. From the 5' RACE reads, TCRdb called clonotypes with MiXCR, one entry per CDR3 protein. The sample consists of 50,000 to 60,000 distinct CDR3 sequences, 2% to 2.5% of them appearing once. This clonotype came up many times. This TCR was sampled from a man between 50 and 59 years old with multiple sclerosis. Sequenced material: PBMCs.

The CDR3 loop is CASSLDGGSNQPQHF. The CDR3, as DNA: TGTGCCAGCAGCTTAGACGGTGGTAGCAATCAGCCCCAGCATTTT. The chain is built from TRBV7-2 and TRBJ1-5; D is unresolved. The CDR3 length is 15 residues. Trimming removed 1 base from V and 0 bases from J, with 7 bases in between. CDR1 is SGHTA, CDR2 FQGNSA, per germline. The complete variable domain, with remaining parts taken from reference TRBV7-2 and TRBJ1-5, reads GAGVSQSPSNKVTEKGKDVELRCDPISGHTALYWYRQSLGQGLEFLIYFQGNSAPDKSGLPSDRFSAERTGGSVSTLTIQRTQQEDSAVYLCASSLDGGSNQPQHFGDGTRLSIL.